This T cell receptor beta chain is from a study of blood T cell repertoires in COVID-19. Study-wide context: Material from acute and convalescent COVID-19 was sourced from the United States, Italy and Spain.

The CDR3 contains 17 residues. Germline-derived CDR1 and CDR2 are LGHDT and YNNKEL (reference sequence). Trimming at V came to 6 bases and at J to 3 bases, leaving 10 bases not matched to a gene. Original handling: Amplified reference gene primers provided the basis for estimating nucleated cell counts. Assay: immunoSEQ multiplex PCR; the TCRdb copy retains only in-frame clones and omits some. That table is the source of V, J and clone size, and D and trimming were worked out from the DNA. The profile shows about 130,000 clones, 84% of them singletons. The sample taken for sequencing was peripheral blood. The sequence derives from a man between 60 and 75 years old with acute or convalescent COVID-19. The chain combines TRBV3-1 (or the pseudogene TRBV3-2) with TRBJ1-6; 8 positions match TRBD1. The CDR3 reads CASSRTGRAFYNSPLHF. The CDR3 DNA follows: TGTGCCAGCAGTAGGACAGGGAGGGCCTTCTATAATTCACCCCTCCACTTT.